The 22 T cell receptor beta chains below come from one sample, sequenced in a study of cytomegalovirus exposure and HLA in healthy donors. PCR employed 60 Vbeta and 13 Jbeta primers. Clones were sequenced by immunoSEQ multiplex PCR, and TCRdb holds only the in-frame ones, with some missing. Among fewer than 200,000 clones, more than 70% were seen once, and the ten largest hold approximately 1.5%. Specimen: PBMCs. All receptors come from a male donor in good health and CMV-seronegative.

The genes are TRBV6-1 and TRBJ2-7, with D possibly TRBD1 on 5 matching bases. This CDR3 comprises 13 residues. Germline lookup yields CDR1 MNHNS and CDR2 SASEGT. Trimming took 8 bases from V and 1 from J, leaving 12 bases between them. The CDR3 protein is CASAGFLSYEQYF. In nucleotides, the CDR3 is TGTGCCAGCGCAGGGTTCTTGTCCTACGAGCAGTACTTC.

This clone showed up just a few times. As DNA, the CDR3 is TGTGCCAGCAGCCTCGGGACAGGGGGCGTCCCCTACGGTGGCTACACCTTC. Translating gives CASSLGTGGVPYGGYTF. The rearrangement joins TRBV7-9 to TRBJ1-2; 12 bases agree with TRBD1. The trim removed 5 bases at V and 7 bases at J, leaving 14 bases unmatched. Germline assignment: CDR1 SEHNR and CDR2 FQNEAQ (reference sequence). The CDR3 has 17 amino acids.

The chain has TRBV21-1 and TRBJ2-4; the table's D call TRBD1 went unverified against the DNA. TRBV21-1 is shown as a pseudogene. The CDR3 covers 15 residues. CDR3 sequence: CASSRNRDRGNIQYF. CDR3 nucleotides: TGTGCCAGCAGCAGGAACCGGGACAGGGGTAACATTCAGTACTTC.

The V and J genes are TRBV27 and TRBJ1-2; D is possibly TRBD1 (6 bases). V lost 6 bases, J lost 4 bases, and 24 bases lay in between. The CDR3 has 17 residues. Germline V lookup: CDR1 MNHEY, CDR2 SMNVEV (reference sequence). The CDR3 DNA reads TGTGCCAGCAGGATATACCCAGGGAGGGGGGGGACCTATGGCTACACCTTC. Amino acid sequence: CASRIYPGRGGTYGYTF.

The chain carries TRBV7-9 and TRBJ1-4; D is perhaps TRBD1 (6 bases). Germline lookup yields CDR1 SEHNR and CDR2 FQNEAQ (reference sequence). The CDR3 length is 13 residues. V was shortened by 5 bases and J by 8 bases, with 12 bases between the two germline ends. CDR3 bases: TGTGCCAGCAGCGGACAGCCTGGGGAAAAACTGTTTTTT. Translating it yields CASSGQPGEKLFF.

The V gene is TRBV15, the J gene TRBJ2-7, with 9 bases aligning to TRBD1. This CDR3 has 14 residues. V shed 4 bases and J 8 bases; nucleotides not matched to a gene: 9. Germline loops: CDR1 LNHNV, CDR2 YYDKDF (reference sequence). The CDR3 nucleotides read TGTGCCACCAGCACTCCGGGACAGGGTCCCCAGCAGTACTTC. It translates to CATSTPGQGPQQYF.

The V call is TRBV6-5, the J call TRBJ1-6; 9 nucleotides line up with TRBD1. With V trimmed by 7 bases and J by 13 bases, 11 bases remained unmatched. This CDR3 is built from 14 residues. Germline CDR1 reads MNHEY; CDR2 reads SVGAGI. This chain's CDR3 is CASNNRGRNLPLHF. As DNA, the CDR3 is TGTGCCAGCAACAACAGGGGGCGGAATCTTCCCCTCCACTTT.

V usage is TRBV6-1 and J usage is TRBJ2-3; 8 bases map to TRBD1. CDR3 size: 13 residues. V dropped 6 bases and J dropped 8; count of bases not matched to a gene: 7. CDR1 MNHNS and CDR2 SASEGT come from the germline V gene. As DNA, the CDR3 is TGTGCCAGCAGGACAGGGGATGGCCGTACGCAGTATTTT. Amino acids: CASRTGDGRTQYF.

This chain joins TRBV11-3 and TRBJ2-1, with 14 positions matching TRBD2. Germline assignment: CDR1 SGHNT and CDR2 YENEEA. The J segment lost 9 bases and the V segment lost 4 bases, leaving 5 bases of the junction unmatched. This CDR3 has 15 amino acids. CDR3 sequence reads: CASSWTSGGTGEQFF. CDR3 DNA: TGTGCCAGCAGCTGGACTAGCGGGGGGACGGGTGAGCAGTTCTTC.

The chain recombines TRBV7-2 with TRBJ2-7; perhaps TRBD1 as D (6 bases). The CDR3 is made up of 15 amino acids. Germline lookup yields CDR1 SGHTA and CDR2 FQGNSA. V was shortened by 0 bases and J by 5 bases, with 14 bases between the two germline ends. CDR3 in amino acids: CASSLAPGAMDEQYF. The CDR3 coding sequence is TGTGCCAGCAGCTTAGCACCAGGGGCGATGGACGAGCAGTACTTC.

This chain connects TRBV9 to TRBJ1-2, with 7 bases that match TRBD1. The CDR3 extends over 14 amino acids. The V segment lost 3 bases and the J segment 8 bases; nucleotides outside the gene matches: 10. Germline CDR1 is SGDLS and CDR2 is YYNGEE. The CDR3 bases are TGTGCCAGCAGCGCACCTAGCGACAGGGAGGGCTACACCTTC. This gives the protein CASSAPSDREGYTF.

This clone was counted between two and nine times. The gene calls are TRBV6-5 and TRBJ1-2, with 7 bases fitting TRBD1. CDR3 size: 16 residues. Germline CDR1 is MNHEY and CDR2 is SVGAGI. V dropped 3 bases and J dropped 4; count of bases not matched to a gene: 11. CDR3 amino acids: CASSYRGTAYFYGYTF. CDR3 sequence (DNA): TGTGCCAGCAGTTATCGGGGGACAGCATACTTCTATGGCTACACCTTC.

The chain's CDR3 is CASSFTGFREQYF. The CDR3 DNA reads as TGTGCCAGCAGCTTCACGGGTTTTCGGGAGCAGTACTTC. V gene TRBV7-7 combines with J gene TRBJ2-5; D may be TRBD2 (6 bases). There are 13 residues in the CDR3. Trimming shortened V by 3 bases and J by 11 bases, and 16 bases separated the two germline ends. In germline, CDR1 is SSHAT, CDR2 FNYEAQ (reference sequence).

This chain links TRBV11-2 with TRBJ2-3; D remains ambiguous. Germline CDR1 and CDR2: SGHAT and FQNNGV. Trimming removed 5 bases at V and 9 bases at J, with 27 bases between. CDR3 size: 17 residues. The DNA of the CDR3 is TGTGCCAGCAGCCCTCCGTATGCCGAGAGAGAATATAAGACGCAGTATTTT. Translation: CASSPPYAEREYKTQYF.

The chain carries TRBV5-1 and TRBJ1-2; 8 bases align to TRBD1. The V gene end was trimmed by 4 bases and the J gene end by 8 bases; junction bases not matched to a gene: 10. Germline V gene lookup returns CDR1 SGHRS and CDR2 YFSETQ. The CDR3 loop spans 14 amino acids. CDR3 nucleotides: TGCGCCAGCAGCCTAGGACAGGGAAGAGAGGGCTACACCTTC. Residues: CASSLGQGREGYTF.

This chain uses TRBV4-1 with TRBJ1-4; D is perhaps TRBD1 (6 bases). V gave up 0 bases and J gave up 14 bases, with 16 bases separating them. CDR1 and CDR2 (germline): MGHRA, YSYEKL. The CDR3 has 14 amino acids. The DNA for the CDR3 is TGCGCCAGCAGCCAAGATCGCTATTCTACAGGGCTGTTTTTT. Amino acid sequence: CASSQDRYSTGLFF.

This chain joins TRBV5-5 and TRBJ2-2; no firm D call. CDR1 and CDR2 from the germline V gene are SGHKS and YYEKEE (reference sequence). Trimming took 4 bases from V and 4 from J, leaving 8 bases between them. The CDR3 runs 13 residues. Written as DNA, the CDR3 is TGTGCCAGCAGCGGCCGACTCACCGGGGAGCTGTTTTTT. This translates into CASSGRLTGELFF.

The chain carries TRBV6-5 and TRBJ2-5; no definite D call. Trimming pared 7 bases from V and 2 bases from J, leaving 11 bases between. There are 13 residues in the CDR3. Germline CDR1 MNHEY, CDR2 SVGAGI. For the CDR3, the DNA is TGTGCCAGCACCCCCGCGATACAAGAGACCCAGTACTTC. Its translation: CASTPAIQETQYF.

The CDR3 bases are TGCGCCAGCAGCTGGGCTCAAGAGACCCAGTACTTC. It yields the protein CASSWAQETQYF. The chain employs TRBV5-1 and TRBJ2-5, with unresolved D. Germline CDR1 reads SGHRS; CDR2 reads YFSETQ. The CDR3 has 12 residues. Trimming left V 3 bases short and J 2 bases short, with 5 bases between.

For the CDR3, the DNA is TGTGCCAGTCCACAGGGCTTCGACTGCACCATATATTTT. Protein sequence: CASPQGFDCTIYF. This chain joins TRBV5-6 and TRBJ1-3; D may be TRBD1 (6 bases). CDR1 SGHDT and CDR2 YYEEEE come from the germline V gene. V was trimmed by 8 bases and J by 9 bases, leaving 18 bases between them. This CDR3 spans 13 amino acids.

This clone was seen only once. This rearrangement joins TRBV9 to TRBJ2-1; 9 positions match TRBD1. The CDR3 sequence is 16 residues long. From germline, CDR1 is SGDLS and CDR2 YYNGEE. The V segment lost 3 bases and the J segment 7 bases; nucleotides outside the gene matches: 11. The CDR3 DNA follows: TGTGCCAGCAGCGCCTCTGGGACAGGGATTCGGAATGAGCAGTTCTTC. It codes for CASSASGTGIRNEQFF.

About this clone: A read error may account for a junction end that differs from germline. The chain carries TRBV6-1 and TRBJ1-1; perhaps TRBD1 as D (6 bases). The CDR3 runs to 14 residues. The germline V gene has CDR1 MNHNS and CDR2 SASEGT. The CDR3 DNA reads as TGTGCCAGCACTGAACAGGGCCAGAACACTGAAGCTTTCTTT. Residues: CASTEQGQNTEAFF.